This record covers a single T cell receptor beta chain. The target antigen is unknown. Next came a second PCR, run for about 7 to 12 cycles, which used a sample-barcoded 5' primer along with a J-beta primer mix. Each cDNA molecule was tagged by a template-switch adaptor that had 12 random nucleotides. TCRdb re-called the 5' RACE reads through MiXCR, storing one row per CDR3 protein. The sample holds approximately 600,000 distinct CDR3 sequences, around 54% seen once. These data are taken from a study of blood T cells in healthy people across ages. Points from the study as a whole: Total diversity from one million sequenced T cells was likely underestimated.

Every donor contributed roughly 10 milliliters of peripheral blood by blood draw. Material: blood. This clonotype was obtained from a man aged 55 to 70 in good health.

The CDR3 loop reads CSARLQGIGITDTQYF. CDR3 nucleotides: TGCAGTGCTAGACTCCAGGGCATCGGGATCACAGATACGCAGTATTTT. This chain uses TRBV20-1 with TRBJ2-3; the D call may be TRBD1 or TRBD2 (5 bases each). Germline CDR1 reads DFQATT; CDR2 reads SNEGSKA (reference sequence). The V and J ends lost 2 bases and 2 bases respectively, with 17 bases between them. The CDR3 loop spans 16 amino acids.